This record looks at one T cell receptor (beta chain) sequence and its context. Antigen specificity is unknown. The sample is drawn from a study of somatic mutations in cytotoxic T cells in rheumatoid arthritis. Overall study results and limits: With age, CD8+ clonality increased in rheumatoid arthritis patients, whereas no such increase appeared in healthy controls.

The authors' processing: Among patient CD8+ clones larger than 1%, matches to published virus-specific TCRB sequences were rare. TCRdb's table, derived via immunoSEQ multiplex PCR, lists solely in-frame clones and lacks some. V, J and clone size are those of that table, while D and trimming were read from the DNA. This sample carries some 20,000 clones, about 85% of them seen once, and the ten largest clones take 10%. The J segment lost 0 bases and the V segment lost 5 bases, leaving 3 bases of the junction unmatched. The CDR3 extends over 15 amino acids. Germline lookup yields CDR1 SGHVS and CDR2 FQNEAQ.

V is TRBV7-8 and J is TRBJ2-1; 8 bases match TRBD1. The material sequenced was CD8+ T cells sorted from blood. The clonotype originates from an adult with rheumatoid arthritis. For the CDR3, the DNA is TGTGCCAGCAGCCCAGGGGGCACCTCCTACAATGAGCAGTTCTTC. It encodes CASSPGGTSYNEQFF.